This T cell receptor (beta chain) comes out of a study of memory CD4+ T cells and cytomegalovirus serostatus. Notes on this clone: What it recognizes is unknown.

Broader study findings: CD4+ memory repertoires contained about 40% of the roughly 160 reported CMV TCRbeta sequences.

Assay: immunoSEQ multiplex PCR; the TCRdb copy retains only in-frame clones and omits some. The table has roughly 53,000 clones, around 78% seen once. Single viable CD3+CD4+CD8-CD45RO+ cells were sorted as the memory CD4+ T cells. Serostatus was set by detecting CMV pp150, pp28, p38, p52 IgG. After thawing, CD4+ T cells were positively selected. Trimming stripped 4 bases from V and 4 bases from J, with 4 bases between. The germline CDR1 and CDR2 sequences are MNHNY and SVGAGI (reference sequence). The CDR3 spans 12 residues. Sequenced input: memory CD4+ T cells from blood. The sequence was collected from an adult in good health and CMV-seronegative. J is TRBJ2-2 and V is TRBV6-6; D remains ambiguous. The CDR3 here is CASSSVTGELFF. For the CDR3, the DNA is TGTGCCAGCAGTTCCGTCACCGGGGAGCTGTTTTTT.